The source of this T cell receptor (beta chain) is a study of naive and memory T cell subsets. Reverse transcription of blood and skin TCR RNA was primed at alpha and beta constant regions. TCRdb passed the 5' RACE reads through MiXCR, listing each CDR3 protein once. The sample has roughly 26,000 distinct CDR3 sequences, roughly 25% seen once. Whole blood, about 2.5 ml, came from adult healthy volunteers. CDR3 length: 15 amino acids. V lost 8 bases and J lost 8; bases outside the gene matches: 17. CDR1 and CDR2 (germline): SQVTM, ANQGSEA. The clonotype originates from a female donor in good health. V and J are TRBV29-1 and TRBJ2-1, with 8 positions matching TRBD2. This chain's CDR3 is CSHSGRGGGQYEQFF. The CDR3 DNA follows: TGCAGCCACTCCGGGAGGGGGGGGGGCCAGTATGAGCAGTTCTTC.